This is a list of T cell receptor beta chains from one sample in a study of cytomegalovirus exposure and HLA in healthy donors. Only in-frame clones appear in the TCRdb table, and some are missing; sequencing was by immunoSEQ multiplex PCR. Among about 96,000 clones, under 65% were seen once, and the ten largest hold approximately 3%. Sequencing was performed on PBMCs. The receptors were gathered from a man between 60 and 75 years old in good health and CMV-seronegative. The CDR3 runs from the conserved cysteine through the conserved F or W. The order of the fields is D gene, clone size, V gene, J gene, CDR3 protein, CDR3 DNA. The D gene is left open where the match is weak. Rows may omit the clone size; those that give it use once, few, many or a size class.

>TRBD1|few|TRBV28|TRBJ1-6
CASSYGTGDSPLHF
TGTGCCAGCAGTTATGGGACAGGGGATTCACCCCTCCACTTT
>TRBD2|few|TRBV11-2|TRBJ2-7
CASSGRTSWAYEQYF
TGTGCCAGCAGCGGCCGGACTAGCTGGGCCTACGAGCAGTACTTC
>.|.|TRBV5-1|TRBJ2-7
CASSLNEYEQYF
TGCGCCAGCAGCTTGAACGAGTACGAGCAGTACTTC
>TRBD1|.|TRBV11-1|TRBJ2-7
CASSRRQGSSYEQYF
TGTGCCAGCAGCCGCAGACAGGGGAGCTCCTACGAGCAGTACTTC
>TRBD2|few|TRBV12-5|TRBJ2-3
CASGSWTRDTDTQYF
TGTGCTAGTGGTTCGTGGACTAGGGATACAGATACGCAGTATTTT
>.|.|TRBV5-5|TRBJ1-2
CASSLEVGVRNGYTF
TGTGCCAGCAGCTTGGAAGTAGGGGTTCGGAATGGCTACACCTTC
>.|few|TRBV9|TRBJ2-3
CASNPEARGTDTQYF
TGTGCCAGCAACCCGGAGGCTAGAGGCACAGATACGCAGTATTTT
>TRBD2|.|TRBV10-3|TRBJ2-2
CAISRAPLAGGTGELFF
TGTGCCATCAGCCGAGCCCCTCTAGCGGGAGGCACCGGGGAGCTGTTTTTT
>.|.|TRBV19|TRBJ1-4
CASSLEGLEKLFF
TGTGCCAGTAGTCTCGAGGGTCTTGAAAAACTGTTTTTT
>TRBD1|.|TRBV7-2|TRBJ1-1
CASSLGTGAIEAFF
TGTGCCAGCAGCTTAGGGACAGGGGCTATCGAAGCTTTCTTT
>TRBD2|.|TRBV28|TRBJ2-1
CASSLFSSGGGNEQFF
TGTGCCAGCAGTTTATTTTCTAGCGGGGGGGGGAATGAGCAGTTCTTC
>TRBD1|.|TRBV5-1|TRBJ2-7
CASSPGDRHEQYF
TGCGCCAGCAGCCCGGGGGACAGGCACGAGCAGTACTTC
>.|.|TRBV5-6|TRBJ2-5
CASSVQGRYQETQYF
TGTGCCAGCAGCGTACAGGGCCGGTACCAAGAGACCCAGTACTTC
>.|.|TRBV5-1|TRBJ1-1
CASSLDQGTEAFF
TGCGCCAGCAGCTTGGACCAGGGAACTGAAGCTTTCTTT
>.|.|TRBV28|TRBJ2-5
CASSLEWGDQETQYF
TGTGCCAGCAGTTTAGAGTGGGGGGACCAAGAGACCCAGTACTTC
>.|.|TRBV10-1|TRBJ1-1
CASSEQQGTEAFF
TGCGCCAGCAGTGAGCAACAGGGTACTGAAGCTTTCTTT
>.|.|TRBV5-1|TRBJ1-1
CASSSSGGNTEAFF
TGCGCCAGCAGCTCATCCGGGGGGAACACTGAAGCTTTCTTT
>.|.|TRBV12-5|TRBJ2-3
CASGLWPVADTQYF
TGTGCTAGTGGTTTGTGGCCCGTAGCGGATACGCAGTATTTT
>TRBD1|.|TRBV5-1|TRBJ1-1
CASSSGQGITFAEAFF
TGCGCCAGCAGCTCGGGACAGGGAATCACGTTCGCTGAAGCTTTCTTT
>.|once|TRBV28|TRBJ2-3
CASSFLDTQYF
TGTGCCAGCAGTTTCTTAGATACGCAGTATTTT
>.|.|TRBV19|TRBJ1-2
CASSPQMANYGYTF
TGTGCCAGTAGTCCCCAGATGGCTAACTATGGCTACACCTTC
>.|.|TRBV6-5|TRBJ2-3
CASLRGDTQYF
TGTGCCAGCCTCCGGGGAGATACGCAGTATTTT
>.|.|TRBV7-2|TRBJ1-6
CASSSRGGAINSPLHF
TGTGCCAGCAGCTCGAGAGGAGGAGCTATTAATTCACCCCTCCACTTT
>.|.|TRBV9|TRBJ1-6
CASSVGQDTPLHF
TGTGCCAGCAGCGTAGGACAGGATACACCCCTCCACTTT
>.|.|TRBV29-1|TRBJ2-6
CSVQGSGSGANVLTF
TGCAGCGTCCAGGGGTCGGGCTCTGGGGCCAACGTCCTGACTTTC
>TRBD2|.|TRBV19|TRBJ2-3
CASSIALLAGVGADTQYF
TGTGCCAGTAGTATAGCCCTTTTAGCGGGAGTGGGTGCAGATACGCAGTATTTT
>.|.|TRBV6-5|TRBJ2-2
CASSQQGRGELFF
TGTGCCAGCAGTCAACAGGGCCGCGGGGAGCTGTTTTTT
>TRBD2|.|TRBV9|TRBJ2-5
CASSASMSSGTIQETQYF
TGTGCCAGCAGCGCGTCGATGTCTAGCGGAACAATTCAAGAGACCCAGTACTTC
>TRBD2|.|TRBV28|TRBJ2-3
CASSLTSGGSTDTQYF
TGTGCCAGCAGTCTCACTAGCGGGGGCTCCACAGATACGCAGTATTTT
>TRBD2|.|TRBV7-8|TRBJ2-7
CASSPRRGTSYEQYF
TGTGCCAGCAGCCCCAGGCGGGGGACCAGTTACGAGCAGTACTTC
>TRBD1|few|TRBV6-5|TRBJ2-7
CASSNTGGFYEQYF
TGTGCCAGCAGTAACACAGGGGGTTTCTACGAGCAGTACTTC
>.|.|TRBV11-2|TRBJ1-3
CASSPWTGTRNTIYF
TGCGCCAGCAGCCCCTGGACCGGGACACGAAACACCATATATTTT
>TRBD2|.|TRBV29-1|TRBJ2-3
CSVGGTSGDATDTQYF
TGCAGCGTTGGGGGGACTAGCGGGGACGCCACAGATACGCAGTATTTT
>.|.|TRBV15|TRBJ2-7
CATSRVTGVFREQYF
TGTGCCACCAGCAGAGTGACAGGAGTCTTTCGCGAGCAGTACTTC
>TRBD2|.|TRBV2|TRBJ2-5
CASSATSGGAGETQYF
TGTGCCAGCAGTGCGACTAGCGGGGGGGCAGGAGAGACCCAGTACTTC
>.|.|TRBV27|TRBJ2-5
CASSLNSQGTQYF
TGTGCCAGCAGTCTCAATTCACAGGGGACCCAGTACTTC
>.|.|TRBV5-1|TRBJ2-7
CASSSSYEQYF
TGCGCCAGCAGCTCGAGTTACGAGCAGTACTTC
>.|.|TRBV21-1|TRBJ2-1
CASSPRPTGTLNNEQFF
TGTGCCAGCAGCCCCCGGCCGACAGGGACGTTAAACAATGAGCAGTTCTTC
>.|once|TRBV7-9|TRBJ2-2
CASSLGTANTGELFF
TGTGCCAGCAGCTTAGGGACAGCTAACACCGGGGAGCTGTTTTTT
>.|.|TRBV11-2|TRBJ1-2
CASSPVLAGGGYTF
TGTGCCAGCAGCCCGGTCTTGGCCGGCGGGGGCTACACCTTC
>TRBD1|.|TRBV7-2|TRBJ1-2
CASSRGRGYGYTF
TGTGCCAGCAGCAGGGGGCGCGGCTATGGCTACACCTTC
>.|.|TRBV28|TRBJ2-5
CASRLTGNRETQYF
TGTGCCAGCAGGCTAACAGGGAATAGGGAGACCCAGTACTTC
>TRBD1|.|TRBV5-1|TRBJ2-3
CASSPGTGGTADTQYF
TGCGCCAGCAGCCCGGGGACAGGGGGCACGGCAGATACGCAGTATTTT
>.|.|TRBV9|TRBJ2-7
CASSPDGDSYEQYF
TGTGCCAGCAGCCCCGATGGGGACTCCTACGAGCAGTACTTC
>.|.|TRBV27|TRBJ1-2
CASSWPYQGSYGYTF
TGTGCCAGCAGTTGGCCTTATCAGGGGTCTTATGGCTACACCTTC
>TRBD1|.|TRBV2|TRBJ1-2
CASSERGQGLGGYTF
TGTGCCAGCAGTGAGAGAGGACAGGGTTTGGGTGGCTACACCTTC
>TRBD1|.|TRBV7-9|TRBJ1-4
CSSNRDSSNEKLFF
TGTTCCAGCAACCGGGACAGTTCAAATGAAAAACTGTTTTTT
>.|.|TRBV28|TRBJ1-2
CASRDTGRRTYGYTF
TGTGCCAGCAGGGATACAGGTCGCCGTACCTATGGCTACACCTTC
>TRBD1|once|TRBV7-6|TRBJ2-3
CASSPPGTGADTQYF
TGTGCCAGCAGCCCGCCCGGGACAGGGGCAGATACGCAGTATTTT
>.|.|TRBV6-5|TRBJ2-3
CASSFRRGSDTQYF
TGTGCCAGCAGTTTCCGTCGGGGTTCAGATACGCAGTATTTT
>TRBD1|few|TRBV13|TRBJ2-1
CASSLPGTGGAYNEQFF
TGTGCCAGCAGCTTACCCGGGACAGGGGGCGCTTACAATGAGCAGTTCTTC
>.|.|TRBV6-1|TRBJ2-7
CASSEDSLVQQYF
TGTGCCAGCAGTGAAGACTCCCTCGTGCAGCAGTACTTC
>.|few|TRBV28|TRBJ1-5
CASSSGTAQPQHF
TGTGCCAGCAGTTCGGGGACTGCTCAGCCCCAGCATTTT
>TRBD1|.|TRBV2|TRBJ2-7
CASSGQGYEQYF
TGTGCCAGCAGTGGACAGGGTTACGAGCAGTACTTC
>.|.|TRBV27|TRBJ2-5
CASSMSAEQTQYF
TGTGCCAGCAGTATGAGTGCGGAGCAGACCCAGTACTTC
>.|.|TRBV25-1|TRBJ2-7
CASSDPSGQGSYEQYF
TGTGCCAGCAGTGATCCGAGCGGGCAGGGTTCCTACGAGCAGTACTTC
>.|.|TRBV5-1|TRBJ2-5
CASSLQGGNSNTQYF
TGCGCCAGCAGCCTTCAGGGGGGAAATAGCAACACCCAGTACTTC
>.|few|TRBV29-1|TRBJ1-3
CSVGRTASSGNTIYF
TGCAGCGTTGGCCGGACAGCCAGCTCTGGAAACACCATATATTTT
>.|.|TRBV10-3|TRBJ1-1
CAISGQTNTEAFF
TGTGCCATCAGTGGACAGACGAACACTGAAGCTTTCTTT
>.|.|TRBV18|TRBJ2-7
CASSHDTESSYEQYF
TGTGCCAGCTCGCACGACACCGAGAGCTCCTACGAGCAGTACTTC